Listed here are 29 T cell receptor beta chains from one sample, sequenced in a study of blood T cell repertoires in COVID-19. Clones were sequenced by immunoSEQ multiplex PCR, and TCRdb holds only the in-frame ones, with some missing. The sample lists about 260,000 clones, about four fifths seen once, with more than 1.5% in the top ten. The sample consisted of peripheral blood. The receptors were gathered from a woman aged 40 to 55 who had recovered from COVID-19.

The chain recombines TRBV4-2 with TRBJ2-5, with TRBD2 identical over 11 bases. The CDR3 is 17 amino acids. The J segment lost 4 bases and the V segment lost 0 bases, leaving 7 bases of the junction unmatched. The V gene's germline CDR1 is LGHNA and CDR2 YNFKEQ. Here the CDR3 reads CASSQDYQTSGAETQYF. The CDR3, as DNA: TGTGCCAGCAGCCAAGATTATCAGACTAGCGGGGCAGAGACCCAGTACTTC.

This clone was recorded once. V is TRBV28 and J is TRBJ1-2; D gene unclear. This CDR3 is built from 15 residues. The V end was cut by 2 bases, the J end by 1 base, with 11 bases between. Germline-derived CDR1 and CDR2 are MDHEN and SYDVKM. The CDR3: CASSLEVPGNYGYTF. CDR3 DNA: TGTGCCAGCAGTTTAGAGGTGCCGGGTAACTATGGCTACACCTTC.

The chain uses TRBV3-1 (or the pseudogene TRBV3-2) and TRBJ1-4; TRBD1 matches at 7 bases. The CDR3 runs to 15 residues. The ends lost 4 bases at V and 7 bases at J; junction bases unmatched: 9. The germline V gene encodes CDR1 LGHDT and CDR2 YNNKEL (reference sequence). The CDR3 protein is CASSLNRGVGEKLFF. The CDR3, as DNA: TGTGCCAGCAGCCTTAACAGGGGCGTTGGTGAAAAACTGTTTTTT.

J is TRBJ1-3 and V is TRBV6-1; weak D call: TRBD1 (6 bases). The CDR3 runs 15 residues. V lost 1 base to trimming and J lost 0 bases, with 7 bases between them. Germline V lookup: CDR1 MNHNS, CDR2 SASEGT. CDR3 nucleotide sequence: TGTGCCAGCAGTGAAGAGGACAGCTCTGGAAACACCATATATTTT. Residues: CASSEEDSSGNTIYF.

The genes are TRBV28 and TRBJ2-7; D call uncertain. The CDR3 totals 11 residues. The V end was cut by 4 bases, the J end by 4 bases, with 5 bases between. Germline V lookup: CDR1 MDHEN, CDR2 SYDVKM. CDR3 nucleotides: TGTGCCAGCAGTTCCCGTTACGAGCAGTACTTC. Translated, it gives CASSSRYEQYF.

The chain joins TRBV11-2 to TRBJ2-1, with TRBD1 as a possible D gene (6 bases). The V end was cut by 0 bases, the J end by 13 bases, with 28 bases between. Germline CDR1 reads SGHAT; CDR2 reads FQNNGV. CDR3 length: 18 amino acids. This CDR3 is CASSLESSKARPPGEQFF. Written as DNA, the CDR3 is TGTGCCAGCAGCTTAGAATCATCAAAGGCGCGACCCCCAGGGGAACAGTTCTTC.

This clone was recorded only once. The chain joins TRBV10-2 to TRBJ2-2; 11 bases agree with TRBD2. The CDR3 sequence is 15 residues long. Germline CDR1 is WSHSY and CDR2 is SAAADI. J gave up 6 bases and V 4 bases, and 4 bases lay outside the gene matches. CDR3 loop: CASSGISGGAGELFF. The CDR3 DNA reads as TGCGCCAGCAGTGGAATTAGCGGGGGGGCCGGGGAGCTGTTTTTT.

The chain combines TRBV7-9 with TRBJ1-2; D is unclear. V was cut by 0 bases and J by 2 bases, with 4 bases left in between. CDR1 is SEHNR, CDR2 FQNEAQ, per germline (reference sequence). The CDR3 covers 13 residues. The CDR3 is CASSLAQNYGYTF. CDR3 bases: TGTGCCAGCAGCTTAGCGCAGAACTATGGCTACACCTTC.

This rearrangement joins TRBV18 to TRBJ1-1; D might be TRBD1 (5 bases). CDR3 size: 14 residues. In germline, CDR1 is KGHSH, CDR2 LQKENI. The germline V and J ends were trimmed by 3 bases and 3 bases, with 11 bases remaining between them. The CDR3 region has the DNA TGTGCCAGCTCACCCCCCGGGGGGTACACTGAAGCTTTCTTT. It encodes CASSPPGGYTEAFF.

This rearrangement joins TRBV19 to TRBJ1-2; D is possibly TRBD1 (6 bases). Trimming removed 9 bases at V and 0 bases at J, with 14 bases between. CDR1 LNHDA and CDR2 SQIVND come from the germline V gene (reference sequence). There are 14 residues in the CDR3. In DNA, the CDR3 is TGTGCCAGCAATAAGGACAGCACTAACTATGGCTACACCTTC. It specifies CASNKDSTNYGYTF. The full variable domain, rest sourced from reference TRBV19 and TRBJ1-2, is DGGITQSPKYLFRKEGQNVTLSCEQNLNHDAMYWYRQDPGQGLRLIYYSQIVNDFQKGDIAEGYSVSREKKESFPLTVTSAQKNPTAFYLCASNKDSTNYGYTFGSGTRLTVV.

J is TRBJ1-5 and V is TRBV6-4; D may be TRBD1 (6 bases). CDR3 length equals 15 residues. The germline V gene encodes CDR1 MRHNA and CDR2 SNTAGT. The germline V and J ends were trimmed by 6 bases and 0 bases, with 12 bases remaining between them. CDR3 protein: CASSQTGTSNQPQHF. In DNA form, the CDR3 reads TGTGCCAGCAGCCAGACAGGTACTAGCAATCAGCCCCAGCATTTT.

CDR3 DNA sequence: TGTGCCAGCAACGCGGATTCCTACAATGAGCAGTTCTTC. Protein sequence: CASNADSYNEQFF. The rearrangement links TRBV12-3 or TRBV12-4 to TRBJ2-1; D gene unclear. CDR3 length equals 13 residues. Trimming took off 7 bases at V and 1 base at J, with 8 bases between the two ends.

This chain connects TRBV5-1 to TRBJ1-2, with D perhaps matching TRBD1 (6 bases). CDR1 is SGHRS and CDR2 is YFSETQ in the germline V gene. The CDR3 runs 13 residues. V shed 4 bases and J shed 2 bases, with 9 bases lying between them. The CDR3 region is CASSPTGNYGYTF. The CDR3 DNA reads as TGCGCCAGCAGCCCAACAGGGAACTATGGCTACACCTTC.

V and J are TRBV28 and TRBJ2-7, with D unresolved. V lost 4 bases and J 0 bases, leaving 13 bases between the germline ends. The CDR3 loop spans 15 amino acids. Germline V gives CDR1 MDHEN, CDR2 SYDVKM. CDR3 bases: TGTGCCAGCAGTTCCTCGTCTCCCAGCTCCTACGAGCAGTACTTC. Encoded protein: CASSSSSPSSYEQYF.

The chain uses TRBV24-1 and TRBJ2-7; 8 bases are a match to TRBD1. V lost 2 bases, J lost 0 bases, and 2 bases stayed unmatched. This CDR3 region has 15 residues. Germline values: CDR1 KGHDR, CDR2 SFDVKD. CDR3: CATSDSGQASYEQYF. In DNA form, the CDR3 reads TGTGCCACCAGTGATTCGGGACAGGCCTCCTACGAGCAGTACTTC.

This clone was seen more than once but under ten times. The V call is TRBV4-2, the J call TRBJ2-7; 10 nucleotides agree with TRBD1. Per the germline V gene, CDR1 is LGHNA and CDR2 is YNFKEQ. After removal of 4 bases from V and 5 bases from J, the junction contained 8 bases not matched to a gene. The CDR3 covers 15 residues. The CDR3 bases are TGTGCCAGCAGCCTCCGACAGGGGGCTTGGGACGAGCAGTACTTC. Amino acid sequence: CASSLRQGAWDEQYF.

For the CDR3, the DNA is TGTGCCAGCAGTTTACCTGGGGGGGGAAGTGGCTATGGCTACACCTTC. This encodes CASSLPGGGSGYGYTF. This chain links TRBV28 with TRBJ1-2; D is perhaps TRBD1 (5 bases). CDR3 length: 16 residues. V gave up 2 bases and J gave up 4 bases, with 17 bases separating them. Germline V gene lookup returns CDR1 MDHEN and CDR2 SYDVKM.

A single count supports this clone. V and J are TRBV2 and TRBJ1-6, with a tentative D call TRBD1 (6 bases). Germline CDR1 SNHLY, CDR2 FYNNEI. V gave up 6 bases and J gave up 6 bases, with 18 bases separating them. The CDR3 covers 16 residues. CDR3 DNA: TGTGCCAGCAGCTTACAGGACAGCACCTTTAATTCACCCCTCCACTTT. It specifies CASSLQDSTFNSPLHF.

The chain employs TRBV2 and TRBJ1-4, with D maybe TRBD1 (5 bases). CDR1 and CDR2 (germline): SNHLY, FYNNEI. The length of the CDR3 is 14 residues. V dropped 3 bases and J dropped 1 base, with 6 bases sitting between them. The CDR3 DNA reads as TGTGCCAGCAGTGAGCAGGGAACTAATGAAAAACTGTTTTTT. It is translated as CASSEQGTNEKLFF.

The CDR3 loop is CASSKGGRTEYNSPLHF. CDR3 DNA sequence: TGTGCCAGCAGCAAAGGAGGCAGGACAGAATATAATTCACCCCTCCACTTT. This rearrangement joins TRBV21-1 to TRBJ1-6; TRBD1 is the table's D call, not checked against the DNA. TRBV21-1 is noted as a pseudogene. This CDR3 is 17 amino acids long.

This rearrangement joins TRBV2 to TRBJ1-6; D is unresolved. The V end lost 6 bases, the J end lost 14 bases, and 11 bases lay between the germline ends. Germline V gene lookup returns CDR1 SNHLY and CDR2 FYNNEI. This CDR3 is built from 11 residues. CDR3 in amino acids: CASRESSTLHF. Written as DNA, the CDR3 is TGTGCCAGCAGAGAAAGTAGTACCCTCCACTTT.

Only a few counts were recorded for this clone. The rearrangement links TRBV27 to TRBJ2-7, with 10 bases lining up with TRBD2. Germline-derived CDR1 and CDR2 are MNHEY and SMNVEV (reference sequence). The J segment lost 3 bases and the V segment lost 7 bases, leaving 9 bases of the junction unmatched. The CDR3 is 15 residues long. The CDR3 DNA is TGTGCCAGCAAGGCCGAGAGCGGGGGGGACTACGAGCAGTACTTC. Translating gives CASKAESGGDYEQYF.

This chain connects TRBV2 to TRBJ1-6; a weak D match, TRBD1 (6 bases). Looked up from germline, CDR1 is SNHLY and CDR2 is FYNNEI. The V end was cut by 5 bases, the J end by 7 bases, with 12 bases between. This CDR3 region has 14 residues. The CDR3 is CASSRQAANSPLHF. The DNA of the CDR3 is TGTGCCAGCAGTCGACAGGCTGCAAATTCACCCCTCCACTTT.

This clone has just one count. The V and J genes are TRBV19 and TRBJ2-3, with 7 bases matching TRBD2. Germline loops: CDR1 LNHDA, CDR2 SQIVND (reference sequence). This CDR3 region has 15 residues. Unmatched junction bases numbered 8, after V lost 5 bases and J lost 3 bases. The CDR3 nucleotides read TGTGCCAGTAGTCCGCGGGGCGGGGGAACAGATACGCAGTATTTT. It yields the protein CASSPRGGGTDTQYF.

J is TRBJ2-2 and V is TRBV28, with D possibly TRBD2 on 5 matching bases. The CDR3 runs to 12 residues. Trimming removed 7 bases from V and 3 bases from J, with 6 bases in between. Germline-derived CDR1 and CDR2 are MDHEN and SYDVKM. CDR3 protein: CASKEDTGELFF. Here the CDR3 DNA reads TGTGCCAGCAAGGAGGACACCGGGGAGCTGTTTTTT.

The chain couples TRBV2 to TRBJ2-2; 8 nucleotides line up with TRBD1. V shed 3 bases and J 0 bases; nucleotides not matched to a gene: 3. The CDR3 covers 16 residues. Germline V gene data show CDR1 as SNHLY and CDR2 as FYNNEI. In DNA, the CDR3 is TGTGCCAGCAGTGACGGGACAGGTTCGAACACCGGGGAGCTGTTTTTT. This sequence encodes CASSDGTGSNTGELFF.

V is TRBV25-1 and J is TRBJ2-7; 7 positions agree with TRBD2. The CDR3 contains 14 residues. V was clipped by 1 base and J by 4 bases; unmatched bases: 4. Germline values: CDR1 MGHDK, CDR2 SYGVNS. The CDR3 is CASSEWGGRYEQYF. The CDR3 DNA reads as TGTGCCAGCAGTGAATGGGGAGGGAGGTACGAGCAGTACTTC.

The chain carries TRBV7-6 and TRBJ2-5; unclear D gene. This CDR3 comprises 15 residues. Deletions cut 2 bases from V and 5 bases from J, with 15 bases between. Germline CDR1 reads SGHVS; CDR2 reads FNYEAQ. CDR3 coding DNA: TGTGCCAGCAGCTTATCCCCAGTGGTGGAGGAGACCCAGTACTTC. Protein: CASSLSPVVEETQYF.

The V gene is TRBV29-1, the J gene TRBJ2-7; the D is unclear. Trimming cost V 6 bases and J 1 base, with 10 bases left between them. This CDR3 contains 12 residues. Germline V gene data show CDR1 as SQVTM and CDR2 as ANQGSEA. The CDR3 DNA follows: TGCAGCGTCGGAGACTGGTCCTACGAGCAGTACTTC. Its protein product is CSVGDWSYEQYF.